This T cell receptor beta chain derives from a study of shared T cell receptors in the human thymus. The V gene's germline CDR1 is SGHTA and CDR2 FQGNSA. Trimming cost V 1 base and J 1 base, with 16 bases left between them. The CDR3 loop spans 17 amino acids. Clones were read by immunoSEQ multiplex PCR, and TCRdb kept only the in-frame ones, dropping some. This table holds approximately 760,000 clones, approximately 85% found once. The same data also contributed to another study, on human thymus T cells. From that study: Thymic resections from corrective heart surgery supplied the tissue. Repertoires from thymus and blood appeared to show biased V and J gene usage. In unrelated individuals, thymic repertoires overlapped highly, according to related research.

The sample consisted of thymocytes. V usage is TRBV7-2 and J usage is TRBJ1-2, with D perhaps matching TRBD1 (5 bases). This receptor was obtained from a girl under three years old with a congenital heart defect. In DNA form, the CDR3 reads TGTGCCAGCAGCTTAGGGGGTTGGGGCCCCTATAACTATGGCTACACCTTC. Translation: CASSLGGWGPYNYGYTF. The full variable domain, its missing parts supplied by reference TRBV7-2 and TRBJ1-2, is GAGVSQSPSNKVTEKGKDVELRCDPISGHTALYWYRQSLGQGLEFLIYFQGNSAPDKSGLPSDRFSAERTGGSVSTLTIQRTQQEDSAVYLCASSLGGWGPYNYGYTFGSGTRLTVV.